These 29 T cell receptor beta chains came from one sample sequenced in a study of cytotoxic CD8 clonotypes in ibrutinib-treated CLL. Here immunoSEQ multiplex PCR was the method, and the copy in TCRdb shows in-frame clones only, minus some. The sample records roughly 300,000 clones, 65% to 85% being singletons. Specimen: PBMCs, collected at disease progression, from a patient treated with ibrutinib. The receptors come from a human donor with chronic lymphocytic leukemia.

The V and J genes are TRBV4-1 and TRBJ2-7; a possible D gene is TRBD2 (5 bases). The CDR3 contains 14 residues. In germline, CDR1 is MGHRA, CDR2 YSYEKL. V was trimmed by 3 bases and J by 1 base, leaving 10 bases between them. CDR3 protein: CASSHLQRSYEQYF. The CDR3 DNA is TGCGCCAGCAGCCATCTACAGCGGTCCTACGAGCAGTACTTC.

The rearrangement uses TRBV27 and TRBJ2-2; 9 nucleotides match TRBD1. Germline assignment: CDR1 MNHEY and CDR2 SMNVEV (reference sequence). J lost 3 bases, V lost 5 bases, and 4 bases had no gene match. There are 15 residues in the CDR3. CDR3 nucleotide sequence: TGTGCCAGCAGTCATACAGGGGGCTACACCGGGGAGCTGTTTTTT. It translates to CASSHTGGYTGELFF.

This CDR3 reads CASSPWTDYEQYF. The DNA of the CDR3 is TGTGCCAGCAGCCCCTGGACAGACTACGAGCAGTACTTC. V usage is TRBV7-9 and J usage is TRBJ2-7; a weak D match, TRBD1 (6 bases). The CDR3 loop spans 13 amino acids. Germline V gives CDR1 SEHNR, CDR2 FQNEAQ (reference sequence). V lost 5 bases and J 3 bases, leaving 11 bases between the germline ends.

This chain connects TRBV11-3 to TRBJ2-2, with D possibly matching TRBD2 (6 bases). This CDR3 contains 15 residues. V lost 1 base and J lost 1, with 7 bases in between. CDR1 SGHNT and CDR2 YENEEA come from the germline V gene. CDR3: CASSLGGKNTGELFF. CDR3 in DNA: TGTGCCAGCAGCTTAGGCGGGAAGAACACCGGGGAGCTGTTTTTT.

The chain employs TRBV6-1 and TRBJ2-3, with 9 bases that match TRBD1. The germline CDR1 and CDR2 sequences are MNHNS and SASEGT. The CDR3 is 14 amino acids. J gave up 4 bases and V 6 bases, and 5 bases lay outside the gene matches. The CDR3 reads CASRPGQGPDTQYF. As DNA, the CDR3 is TGTGCCAGCAGGCCGGGACAGGGACCAGATACGCAGTATTTT.

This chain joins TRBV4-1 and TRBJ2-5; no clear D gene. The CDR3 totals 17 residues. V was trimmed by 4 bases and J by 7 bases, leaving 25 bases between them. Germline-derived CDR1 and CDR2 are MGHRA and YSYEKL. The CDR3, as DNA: TGCGCCAGCAGCCCCCCCCGCGACACTCCCACGGAAGGGACCCAGTACTTC. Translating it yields CASSPPRDTPTEGTQYF.

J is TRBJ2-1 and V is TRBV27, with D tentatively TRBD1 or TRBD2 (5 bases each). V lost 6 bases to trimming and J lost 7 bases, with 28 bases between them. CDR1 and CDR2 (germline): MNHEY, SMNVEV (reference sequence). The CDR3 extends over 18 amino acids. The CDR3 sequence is CASSSWKPGPRLWNEQFF. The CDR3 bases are TGTGCCAGCAGCTCTTGGAAACCGGGACCAAGGCTTTGGAATGAGCAGTTCTTC.

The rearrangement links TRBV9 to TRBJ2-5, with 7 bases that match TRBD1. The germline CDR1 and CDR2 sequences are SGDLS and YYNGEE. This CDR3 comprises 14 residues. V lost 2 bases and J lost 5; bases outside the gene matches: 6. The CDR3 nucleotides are TGTGCCAGCAGCGTTAAGACAGGGATGGAGACCCAGTACTTC. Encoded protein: CASSVKTGMETQYF. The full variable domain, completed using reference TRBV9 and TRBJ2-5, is DSGVTQTPKHLITATGQRVTLRCSPRSGDLSVYWYQQSLDQGLQFLIQYYNGEERAKGNILERFSAQQFPDLHSELNLSSLELGDSALYFCASSVKTGMETQYFGPGTRLLVL.

CDR3: CASSPSLAGSWETQYF. For the CDR3, the DNA is TGTGCCAGCTCCCCGAGCCTAGCGGGGAGTTGGGAGACCCAGTACTTC. The chain employs TRBV18 and TRBJ2-5; 9 positions agree with TRBD2. Germline lookup yields CDR1 KGHSH and CDR2 LQKENI. Trimming at V came to 6 bases and at J to 5 bases, leaving 13 bases not matched to a gene. The CDR3 length is 16 residues. Full variable domain (rest looked up from reference TRBV18 and TRBJ2-5): NAGVMQNPRHLVRRRGQEARLRCSPMKGHSHVYWYRQLPEEGLKFMVYLQKENIIDESGMPKERFSAEFPKEGPSILRIQQVVRGDSAAYFCASSPSLAGSWETQYFGPGTRLLVL.

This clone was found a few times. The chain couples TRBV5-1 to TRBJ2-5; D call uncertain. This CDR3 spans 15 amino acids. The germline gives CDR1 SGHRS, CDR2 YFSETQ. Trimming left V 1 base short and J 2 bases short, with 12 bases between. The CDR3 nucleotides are TGCGCCAGCAGCTTGTTCGTGGGAATACAAGAGACCCAGTACTTC. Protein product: CASSLFVGIQETQYF.

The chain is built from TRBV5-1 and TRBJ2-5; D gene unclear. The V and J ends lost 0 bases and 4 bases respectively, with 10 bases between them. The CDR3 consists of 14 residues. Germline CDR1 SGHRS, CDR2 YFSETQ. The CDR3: CASSLEQKGETQYF. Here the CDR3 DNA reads TGCGCCAGCAGCTTGGAGCAAAAGGGAGAGACCCAGTACTTC.

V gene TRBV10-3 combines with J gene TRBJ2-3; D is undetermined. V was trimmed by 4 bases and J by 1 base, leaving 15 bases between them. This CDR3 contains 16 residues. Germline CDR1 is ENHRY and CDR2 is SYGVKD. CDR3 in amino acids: CAISGAWTQGTDTQYF. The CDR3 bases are TGTGCCATCAGTGGGGCTTGGACCCAAGGCACAGATACGCAGTATTTT.

CDR3 in amino acids: CATMDRGPRETQYF. Written as DNA, the CDR3 is TGTGCCACCATGGACAGGGGGCCACGAGAGACCCAGTACTTC. This sequence joins TRBV7-9 and TRBJ2-5, with 11 bases lining up with TRBD1. The V segment lost 10 bases and the J segment 4 bases; nucleotides outside the gene matches: 8. This CDR3 has 14 residues. The V gene's germline CDR1 is SEHNR and CDR2 FQNEAQ (reference sequence). The whole variable domain, filled in from reference TRBV7-9 and TRBJ2-5, reads DTGVSQNPRHKITKRGQNVTFRCDPISEHNRLYWYRQTLGQGPEFLTYFQNEAQLEKSRLLSDRFSAERPKGSFSTLEIQRTEQGDSAMYLCATMDRGPRETQYFGPGTRLLVL.

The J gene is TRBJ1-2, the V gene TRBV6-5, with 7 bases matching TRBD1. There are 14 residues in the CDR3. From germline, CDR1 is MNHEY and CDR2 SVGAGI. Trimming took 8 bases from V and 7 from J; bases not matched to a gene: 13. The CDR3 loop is CASPDRDVYVGYTF. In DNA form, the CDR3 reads TGTGCCAGCCCCGACAGGGACGTCTATGTTGGCTACACCTTC.

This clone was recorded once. CDR3 bases: TGTGCCAGCAGCTTAGATGGCGGGGCCAGCGAAAAACTGTTTTTT. Translation: CASSLDGGASEKLFF. The V gene is TRBV7-9, the J gene TRBJ1-4; maybe TRBD1 (5 bases). This CDR3 is built from 15 residues. Trimming took off 1 base at V and 8 bases at J, with 14 bases between the two ends. In germline, CDR1 is SEHNR, CDR2 FQNEAQ (reference sequence).

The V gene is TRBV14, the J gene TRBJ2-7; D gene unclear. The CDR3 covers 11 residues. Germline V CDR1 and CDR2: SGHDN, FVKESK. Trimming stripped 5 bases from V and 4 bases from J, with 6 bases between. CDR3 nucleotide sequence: TGTGCCAGCAGCGCAGCTTACGAGCAGTACTTC. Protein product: CASSAAYEQYF. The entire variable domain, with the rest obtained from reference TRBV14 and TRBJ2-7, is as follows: EAGVTQFPSHSVIEKGQTVTLRCDPISGHDNLYWYRRVMGKEIKFLLHFVKESKQDESGMPNNRFLAERTGGTYSTLKVQPAELEDSGVYFCASSAAYEQYFGPGTRLTVT.

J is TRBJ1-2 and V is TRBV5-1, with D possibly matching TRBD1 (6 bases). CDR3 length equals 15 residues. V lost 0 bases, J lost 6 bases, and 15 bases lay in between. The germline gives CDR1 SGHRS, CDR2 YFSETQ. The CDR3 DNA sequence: TGCGCCAGCAGCTTGGCTGCGGGGGGCGTTCATGGCTACACCTTC. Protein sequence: CASSLAAGGVHGYTF.

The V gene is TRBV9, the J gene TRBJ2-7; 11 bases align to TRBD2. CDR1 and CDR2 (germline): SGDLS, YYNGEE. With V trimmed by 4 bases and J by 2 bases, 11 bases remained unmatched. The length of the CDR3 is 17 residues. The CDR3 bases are TGTGCCAGCAGCCCCTACGTACTAGCGGGGGATGCCTACGAGCAGTACTTC. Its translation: CASSPYVLAGDAYEQYF.

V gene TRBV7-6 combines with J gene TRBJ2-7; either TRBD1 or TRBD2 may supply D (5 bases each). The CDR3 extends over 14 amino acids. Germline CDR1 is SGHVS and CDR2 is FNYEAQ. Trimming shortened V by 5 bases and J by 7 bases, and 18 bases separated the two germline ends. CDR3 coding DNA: TGTGCCAGCAGCCGAAGATCCGGGACGGGGGAGCAGTACTTC. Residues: CASSRRSGTGEQYF.

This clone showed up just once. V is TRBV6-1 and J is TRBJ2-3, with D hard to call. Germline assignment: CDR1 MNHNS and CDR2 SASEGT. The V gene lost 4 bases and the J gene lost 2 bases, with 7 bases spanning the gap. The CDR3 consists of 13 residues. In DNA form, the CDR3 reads TGTGCCAGCAGTGGCTACACCACAGATACGCAGTATTTT. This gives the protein CASSGYTTDTQYF.

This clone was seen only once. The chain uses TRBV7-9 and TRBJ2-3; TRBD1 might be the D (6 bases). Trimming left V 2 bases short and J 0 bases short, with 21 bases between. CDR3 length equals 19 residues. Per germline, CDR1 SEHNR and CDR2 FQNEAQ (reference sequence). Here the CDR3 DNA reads TGTGCCAGCAGCTTATTGCGCCCTGGGACACCTCCTAGCACAGATACGCAGTATTTT. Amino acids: CASSLLRPGTPPSTDTQYF.

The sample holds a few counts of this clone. CDR3 sequence: CASSETSPLTGELFF. The CDR3 DNA reads TGTGCCAGCAGCGAAACATCCCCCCTCACCGGGGAGCTGTTTTTT. The chain combines TRBV9 with TRBJ2-2; no clear D. The CDR3 consists of 15 residues. CDR1 and CDR2 from the germline V gene are SGDLS and YYNGEE. V was shortened by 3 bases and J by 4 bases, with 13 bases between the two germline ends.

Here the CDR3 DNA reads TGTGCCAGCAGCTTTTCCGAGGACCCTGGAAACACCATATATTTT. Residues: CASSFSEDPGNTIYF. This rearrangement joins TRBV5-8 to TRBJ1-3; no definite D call. V dropped 2 bases and J dropped 2 bases, with 11 bases sitting between them. Germline V gene data show CDR1 as SGHTS and CDR2 as YDEGEE. CDR3 length: 15 residues.

The CDR3 sequence: CASSFLGWGPEAFF. The CDR3 DNA follows: TGTGCCAGCAGCTTCCTTGGTTGGGGACCCGAAGCTTTCTTT. This chain connects TRBV5-6 to TRBJ1-1; possible D gene TRBD1, 5 bases. Per germline, CDR1 SGHDT and CDR2 YYEEEE. The CDR3 length is 14 residues. Trimming left V 2 bases short and J 8 bases short, with 16 bases between.

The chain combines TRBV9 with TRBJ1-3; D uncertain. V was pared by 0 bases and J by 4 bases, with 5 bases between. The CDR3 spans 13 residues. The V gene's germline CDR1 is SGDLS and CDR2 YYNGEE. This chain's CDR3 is CASSVGWGNTIYF. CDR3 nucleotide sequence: TGTGCCAGCAGCGTAGGTTGGGGAAACACCATATATTTT.

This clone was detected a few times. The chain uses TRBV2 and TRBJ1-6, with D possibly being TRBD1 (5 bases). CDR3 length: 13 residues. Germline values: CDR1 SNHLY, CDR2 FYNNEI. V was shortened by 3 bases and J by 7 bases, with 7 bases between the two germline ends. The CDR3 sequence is CASSDRVNSPLHF. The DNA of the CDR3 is TGTGCCAGCAGTGACAGGGTGAATTCACCCCTCCACTTT.

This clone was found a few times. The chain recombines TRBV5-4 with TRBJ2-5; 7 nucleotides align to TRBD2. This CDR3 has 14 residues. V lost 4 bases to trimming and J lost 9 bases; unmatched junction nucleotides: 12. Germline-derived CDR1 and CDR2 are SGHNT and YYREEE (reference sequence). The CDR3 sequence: CASSAIGGGTPQYF. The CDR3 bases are TGTGCCAGCAGCGCCATTGGGGGGGGGACGCCCCAGTACTTC. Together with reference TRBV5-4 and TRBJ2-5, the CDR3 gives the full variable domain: ETGVTQSPTHLIKTRGQQVTLRCSSQSGHNTVSWYQQALGQGPQFIFQYYREEENGRGNFPPRFSGLQFPNYSSELNVNALELDDSALYLCASSAIGGGTPQYFGPGTRLLVL.

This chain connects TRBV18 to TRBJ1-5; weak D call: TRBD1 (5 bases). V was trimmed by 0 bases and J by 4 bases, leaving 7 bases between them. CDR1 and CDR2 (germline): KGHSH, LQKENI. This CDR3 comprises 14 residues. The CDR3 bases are TGTGCCAGCTCACCACCGGGGGTAAATCAGCCCCAGCATTTT. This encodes CASSPPGVNQPQHF.

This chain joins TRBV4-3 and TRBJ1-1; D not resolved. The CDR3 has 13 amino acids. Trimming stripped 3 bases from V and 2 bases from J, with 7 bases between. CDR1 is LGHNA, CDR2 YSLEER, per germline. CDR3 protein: CASSQEENTEAFF. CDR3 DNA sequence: TGCGCCAGCAGCCAGGAGGAAAACACTGAAGCTTTCTTT.